These T cell receptor beta chains were read from a single sample in a study of neoadjuvant anti-PD-1 for oral cavity cancer. The table came from immunoSEQ multiplex PCR; TCRdb's copy has only in-frame clones and leaves some out. The sample contains about 12,000 clones, 71% of which appear only once. Here the sequenced sample was PBMCs, taken after nivolumab (anti-PD-1) treatment. These receptors all stem from a person between 40 and 85 years old with oral cavity squamous cell carcinoma. Both conserved end residues are part of each CDR3. A D gene is named only where the DNA matches it firmly. Expanded clones get a size class; other rows say once, few or many, or leave the size out.

>TRBJ1-2|TRBV25-1|NA|NA
CASSPGVGYTF
TGTGCCAGCAGTCCAGGGGTAGGCTACACCTTC
>TRBJ2-1|TRBV27|NA|NA
CASSLGPADYNEQFF
TGTGCCAGCAGTTTAGGGCCAGCAGATTACAATGAGCAGTTCTTC
>TRBJ1-4|TRBV2|once|NA
CASRGVWGGSEKLFF
TGTGCCAGCAGAGGGGTCTGGGGAGGAAGCGAAAAACTGTTTTTT
>TRBJ2-2|TRBV6-1|NA|TRBD2
CASSWTSGGGELFF
TGTGCCAGCAGTTGGACTAGCGGGGGTGGGGAGCTGTTTTTT
>TRBJ2-7|TRBV12-1|NA|NA
CASSWGLDGEQYF
TGTGCCAGCAGCTGGGGACTAGACGGCGAGCAGTACTTC
>TRBJ1-2|TRBV29-1|NA|NA
CSVPEEGGWYGYGYTF
TGCAGCGTCCCGGAAGAGGGCGGGTGGTATGGCTATGGCTACACCTTC
>TRBJ2-3|TRBV4-2|NA|TRBD2
CASSQSRTSGISDTQYF
TGTGCCAGCAGCCAAAGTCGGACTAGCGGGATTTCAGATACGCAGTATTTT
>TRBJ2-2|TRBV6-4|NA|NA
CASSELVNTGELFF
TGTGCCAGCAGTGAACTAGTTAACACCGGGGAGCTGTTTTTT
>TRBJ1-1|TRBV30|few|NA
CAWTGVINTEAFF
TGTGCCTGGACCGGGGTAATCAACACTGAAGCTTTCTTT
>TRBJ1-1|TRBV18|NA|TRBD1
CASSPGQGFEAFF
TGTGCCAGCTCACCGGGACAGGGTTTCGAAGCTTTCTTT
>TRBJ1-1|TRBV30|NA|NA
CAWSGGRRAEAFF
TGTGCCTGGAGTGGCGGGCGGAGGGCTGAAGCTTTCTTT
>TRBJ1-1|TRBV5-1|NA|TRBD1
CASSPGAGGAEAFF
TGCGCCAGCAGCCCTGGGGCAGGGGGCGCTGAAGCTTTCTTT
>TRBJ2-3|TRBV5-1|NA|NA
CASSPGTDTQYF
TGCGCCAGCAGCCCCGGCACAGATACGCAGTATTTT
>TRBJ2-3|TRBV2|once|TRBD2
CASGLAGATDTQYF
TGTGCCAGCGGACTAGCGGGGGCCACAGATACGCAGTATTTT
>TRBJ2-3|TRBV9|NA|TRBD2
CASSALAGATDTQYF
TGTGCCAGCAGCGCACTAGCGGGAGCGACAGATACGCAGTATTTT
>TRBJ2-3|TRBV7-7|NA|TRBD2
CASSLGSSGSADTQYF
TGTGCCAGCAGCTTAGGATCTAGCGGGAGCGCAGATACGCAGTATTTT
>TRBJ2-3|TRBV5-1|NA|TRBD2
CASSFGRDYTDTQYF
TGCGCCAGCAGCTTTGGCCGGGACTACACAGATACGCAGTATTTT
>TRBJ2-7|TRBV7-8|NA|NA
CASTWVPKRRSYEQYF
TGTGCCAGCACCTGGGTCCCAAAAAGGAGGTCGTACGAGCAGTACTTC
>TRBJ1-2|TRBV19|NA|TRBD1
CASSRTRDRGSTSGYTF
TGTGCCAGTAGTAGAACCCGGGACAGGGGCTCGACCTCGGGCTACACCTTC
>TRBJ2-5|TRBV25-1|NA|TRBD1
CASSLQGVGETQYF
TGTGCCAGCAGTCTACAGGGGGTCGGAGAGACCCAGTACTTC
>TRBJ2-1|TRBV7-3|NA|TRBD2
CASSFLPSGGNNEQFF
TGTGCCAGCAGCTTCCTGCCGAGCGGGGGGAACAATGAGCAGTTCTTC
>TRBJ2-7|TRBV7-9|NA|NA
CASSSIQGRPYEQYF
TGTGCCAGCAGCTCCATACAGGGAAGGCCCTACGAGCAGTACTTC
>TRBJ1-1|TRBV6-5|once|TRBD1
CASSYAGGEAFF
TGTGCCAGCAGTTACGCAGGGGGTGAAGCTTTCTTT
>TRBJ1-5|TRBV18|NA|NA
CASSPRFSREPQHF
TGTGCCAGCTCACCTCGATTTTCGAGAGAGCCCCAGCATTTT
>TRBJ1-4|TRBV7-8|few|NA
CASSLEVDIGLTDEKLFF
TGTGCCAGCAGCTTAGAAGTGGATATTGGACTCACGGATGAAAAACTGTTTTTT
>TRBJ1-2|TRBV28|few|NA
CASSLGGGWNYGYTF
TGTGCCAGCAGTTTAGGGGGGGGTTGGAATTATGGCTACACCTTC
>TRBJ2-1|TRBV7-9|NA|NA
CASSGFRARDNEQFF
TGTGCCAGCAGCGGATTTCGGGCGAGGGACAATGAGCAGTTCTTC
>TRBJ2-2|TRBV6-6|NA|NA
CASSYSSERYTGELFF
TGTGCCAGCAGTTACTCGTCGGAGAGATACACCGGGGAGCTGTTTTTT